The 26 T cell receptor beta chains listed next were all sequenced from one sample in a study of T cells in Graves' hyperthyroidism and ophthalmopathy. Regions amplified from RNA transcripts were the TCR beta CDR3 regions. The HTBI set primed first-round TCR CDR3 RT-PCR. TCRdb fed the multiplex PCR reads into MiXCR, producing one record per CDR3 protein. Of 400,000 to 500,000 distinct CDR3 sequences listed, under 15% are singletons. The sample consisted of blood. The receptor source for this set is a man between 18 and 35 years old with Graves' ophthalmopathy.

The chain links TRBV7-2 to TRBJ2-3, with TRBD1 matching over 9 bases. With V trimmed by 2 bases and J by 2 bases, 11 bases remained unmatched. The CDR3 is made up of 18 amino acids. Germline V gene lookup returns CDR1 SGHTA and CDR2 FQGNSA. Written as DNA, the CDR3 is TGTGCCAGCAGCTTACGTGGGACAGGGACCCAATTCACAGATACGCAGTATTTT. Encoded protein: CASSLRGTGTQFTDTQYF.

This clonotype was seen at least ten times. The V and J genes are TRBV30 and TRBJ2-1, with D perhaps matching TRBD2 (5 bases). The CDR3 spans 11 residues. The germline V gene encodes CDR1 GTSNPN and CDR2 SVGIG (reference sequence). V lost 5 bases and J 16 bases, leaving 18 bases between the germline ends. The CDR3 protein is CAWSEGGSPFF. The CDR3 DNA follows: TGTGCCTGGTCTGAGGGCGGTTCGCCCTTCTTC.

This clonotype was seen repeatedly, ten times or more. This chain connects TRBV3-1 to TRBJ2-5; the match to TRBD1 covers 8 bases. The junction had 3 bases not matched to a gene; V was cut back by 4 bases and J by 5 bases. CDR1 and CDR2 (germline): LGHDT, YNNKEL (reference sequence). This CDR3 has 13 amino acids. CDR3 bases: TGTGCCAGCAGCCGGACAGGGCTGGAGACCCAGTACTTC. Translation gives CASSRTGLETQYF.

On this clonotype itself: A much larger clonotype is one base distant, so this may be a read error. This rearrangement joins TRBV5-5 to TRBJ2-7, with D perhaps matching TRBD1 (5 bases). The CDR3 sequence is 13 residues long. Germline loops: CDR1 SGHKS, CDR2 YYEKEE (reference sequence). The CDR3, as DNA: TGCGCCAGCAGCCAAGCACAGGCCTACGAGCAGTACTTC. The encoded protein is CASSQAQAYEQYF.

This clonotype was recorded many times. The rearrangement uses TRBV6-1 and TRBJ2-7, with D perhaps matching TRBD1 or TRBD2 (5 bases each). CDR3 length equals 14 residues. Germline assignment: CDR1 MNHNS and CDR2 SASEGT. V was cut by 6 bases and J by 4 bases, with 16 bases left in between. CDR3 DNA sequence: TGTGCCAGCAGCCAGAGGGGATCCCAATACGAGCAGTACTTC. Amino acid sequence: CASSQRGSQYEQYF.

This clonotype was picked up many times. The V and J genes are TRBV12-3 or TRBV12-4 and TRBJ1-2; possible D gene TRBD1, 5 bases. Trimming stripped 3 bases from V and 6 bases from J, with 11 bases between. This CDR3 spans 13 amino acids. In DNA form, the CDR3 reads TGTGCCAGCAGTTTGGGACTCACAAATGGCTACACCTTC. It encodes CASSLGLTNGYTF.

This clonotype was counted at least ten times. The V and J genes are TRBV20-1 and TRBJ1-2; TRBD1 is a possible D gene (5 bases). This CDR3 region has 12 residues. V was trimmed by 3 bases and J by 4 bases, leaving 9 bases between them. Germline CDR1 and CDR2: DFQATT and SNEGSKA (reference sequence). This CDR3 reads CSARNQGYGYTF. The CDR3 DNA is TGCAGTGCTAGGAATCAGGGCTATGGCTACACCTTC.

V is TRBV10-3 and J is TRBJ2-7, with 10 bases matching TRBD1. The junction had 4 bases not matched to a gene; V was cut back by 0 bases and J by 5 bases. Germline loops: CDR1 ENHRY, CDR2 SYGVKD. This CDR3 comprises 15 residues. CDR3 nucleotide sequence: TGTGCCATCAGTGAGTCTACTGGACAGGGGGACGAGCAGTACTTC. Translating gives CAISESTGQGDEQYF.

This clonotype has a handful of counts. This chain uses TRBV12-3 or TRBV12-4 with TRBJ1-4; perhaps TRBD1 as D (5 bases). This CDR3 spans 14 amino acids. The V end was cut by 6 bases, the J end by 2 bases, with 10 bases between. The CDR3: CASRGGATNEKLFF. The CDR3 region has the DNA TGTGCCAGCAGGGGAGGGGCGACTAATGAAAAACTGTTTTTT.

The chain uses TRBV19 and TRBJ2-1; 7 bases fit TRBD1. In germline, CDR1 is LNHDA, CDR2 SQIVND (reference sequence). V lost 4 bases and J lost 7; bases outside the gene matches: 4. The CDR3 spans 13 residues. The chain's CDR3 is CASSNLQGNEQFF. CDR3 nucleotide sequence: TGTGCCAGTAGTAACCTACAGGGGAATGAGCAGTTCTTC.

This clonotype was seen many times. The V gene is TRBV12-3 or TRBV12-4, the J gene TRBJ2-7, with D unclear. The length of the CDR3 is 14 residues. Between the trimmed V and J ends, which lost 7 bases and 2 bases, there was a span of 15 bases. Here the CDR3 reads CASTAKRLPYEQYF. CDR3 in DNA: TGTGCCAGCACCGCCAAGCGTCTCCCCTACGAGCAGTACTTC.

This clonotype was seen many times. The chain uses TRBV6-1 and TRBJ2-2; tentatively, D is TRBD2 (6 bases). CDR1 is MNHNS and CDR2 is SASEGT in the germline V gene. V lost 5 bases and J 2 bases, leaving 18 bases between the germline ends. The CDR3 totals 17 residues. CDR3 residues: CASSYVVGSENTGELFF. CDR3 bases: TGTGCCAGCAGTTATGTGGTCGGGAGCGAAAACACCGGGGAGCTGTTTTTT.

This clonotype was seen a handful of times. V and J are TRBV6-2 or TRBV6-3 and TRBJ2-7; TRBD2 matches at 8 bases. With 8 bases clipped from V and 5 bases from J, the junction kept 8 bases outside the gene matches. CDR3 length equals 13 residues. Germline CDR1 reads MNHEY; CDR2 reads SVGEGT. The chain's CDR3 is CASLKSGSHEQYF. CDR3 in DNA: TGTGCCAGCCTCAAGAGCGGGAGCCACGAGCAGTACTTC.

This clonotype has a count of ten or more. The J gene is TRBJ2-5, the V gene TRBV6-6; perhaps D is TRBD1 or TRBD2 (6 bases each). CDR1 and CDR2 (germline): MNHNY, SVGAGI (reference sequence). Deletions cut 2 bases from V and 4 bases from J, with 11 bases between. This CDR3 has 14 amino acids. The CDR3 DNA sequence: TGTGCCAGCAGTTACGGGGGGCTAGGAGAGACCCAGTACTTC. It codes for CASSYGGLGETQYF.

This clonotype was counted between two and nine times. The chain carries TRBV7-9 and TRBJ2-5; TRBD2 might be the D (5 bases). The CDR3 has 16 residues. Deletions cut 1 base from V and 1 base from J, with 13 bases between. Germline CDR1 SEHNR, CDR2 FQNEAQ (reference sequence). The CDR3 DNA reads as TGTGCCAGCAGCTTAGACGAGGGCGCCTCCCAAGAGACCCAGTACTTC. It specifies CASSLDEGASQETQYF. The variable domain in full, completed from reference TRBV7-9 and TRBJ2-5, reads DTGVSQNPRHKITKRGQNVTFRCDPISEHNRLYWYRQTLGQGPEFLTYFQNEAQLEKSRLLSDRFSAERPKGSFSTLEIQRTEQGDSAMYLCASSLDEGASQETQYFGPGTRLLVL.

The J gene is TRBJ1-4, the V gene TRBV20-1; D not resolved. This CDR3 has 13 residues. V lost 3 bases, J lost 8 bases, and 13 bases lay in between. Per the germline V gene, CDR1 is DFQATT and CDR2 is SNEGSKA (reference sequence). The CDR3 coding sequence is TGCAGTGCTAGGCCCCCCCAGGAGGAAAAACTGTTTTTT. It is translated as CSARPPQEEKLFF.

The gene calls are TRBV4-1 and TRBJ2-1; 7 bases line up with TRBD2. CDR1 is MGHRA and CDR2 is YSYEKL in the germline V gene. The junction had 7 bases not matched to a gene; V was cut back by 1 base and J by 4 bases. The CDR3 loop spans 16 amino acids. For the CDR3, the DNA is TGCGCCAGCAGCCAAGTTCTGCGGGGGAGATACAATGAGCAGTTCTTC. Its translation is CASSQVLRGRYNEQFF.

Note on this clonotype: This clone may be a read error of a much larger clone one base away. V and J are TRBV5-1 and TRBJ1-2; D call uncertain. Looked up from germline, CDR1 is SGHRS and CDR2 is YFSETQ. Trimming left V 0 bases short and J 2 bases short, with 11 bases between. The CDR3 covers 15 residues. Here the CDR3 reads CASSLGFGGNYGYTF. CDR3 sequence (DNA): TGCGCCAGCAGCTTGGGTTTCGGCGGGAACTATGGCTACACCTTC.

This clonotype appeared many times. The V call is TRBV7-9, the J call TRBJ2-5; D may be TRBD1 or TRBD2 (5 bases each). This CDR3 comprises 15 residues. Germline-derived CDR1 and CDR2 are SEHNR and FQNEAQ (reference sequence). Trimming shortened V by 3 bases and J by 5 bases, and 16 bases separated the two germline ends. CDR3 bases: TGTGCCAGCAGCTTTTCCCCAGGGACGTCGGAGACCCAGTACTTC. It is translated as CASSFSPGTSETQYF.

The V gene is TRBV7-3, the J gene TRBJ2-1; 11 bases are a match to TRBD2. V trimming: 4 bases; J trimming: 6 bases; junction bases outside the gene matches: 14. This CDR3 contains 18 residues. The germline V gene has CDR1 SGHTA and CDR2 FQGTGA. CDR3 sequence: CASSSLTLIAGGPNEQFF. CDR3 bases: TGTGCCAGCAGCTCCCTTACGCTGATAGCGGGAGGGCCCAATGAGCAGTTCTTC.

Remarks on this clonotype: The junction shows a germline mismatch at one end, possibly a read error. The rearrangement uses TRBV6-1 and TRBJ1-1; 7 positions match TRBD1. CDR3 size: 14 residues. In germline, CDR1 is MNHNS, CDR2 SASEGT. The CDR3 sequence is CASSETGPNTEASF. CDR3 sequence (DNA): TGTGCCAGCAGTGAGACAGGGCCGAACACTGAAGCTTCCTTT.

This clonotype was detected ten times or more. The genes are TRBV27 and TRBJ1-5; 7 positions match TRBD1. V dropped 3 bases and J dropped 3; count of bases not matched to a gene: 5. Germline loops: CDR1 MNHEY, CDR2 SMNVEV (reference sequence). The CDR3 consists of 15 residues. The CDR3 nucleotides are TGTGCCAGCAGTTTCGAGGGGGCTCTCAATCAGCCCCAGCATTTT. It codes for CASSFEGALNQPQHF.

In its sample, this clonotype was seen many times. The J gene is TRBJ2-7, the V gene TRBV10-3, with 7 nucleotides matching TRBD1. The germline V gene encodes CDR1 ENHRY and CDR2 SYGVKD. This CDR3 comprises 14 residues. J lost 3 bases, V lost 3 bases, and 5 bases had no gene match. The CDR3 here is CAISDSAGGYEQYF. The CDR3 DNA sequence: TGTGCCATCAGTGACTCGGCAGGGGGCTACGAGCAGTACTTC.

The chain joins TRBV7-9 to TRBJ2-7, with 11 bases aligning to TRBD2. This CDR3 region has 16 residues. CDR1 is SEHNR and CDR2 is FQNEAQ in the germline V gene (reference sequence). V shed 4 bases and J 0 bases; nucleotides not matched to a gene: 5. This chain's CDR3 is CASSSPSGGSSYEQYF. CDR3 DNA: TGTGCCAGCAGCTCGCCTAGCGGGGGGAGCTCCTACGAGCAGTACTTC.

In this sample, this clonotype turned up a few times. This chain links TRBV14 with TRBJ2-7; TRBD2 aligns across 9 bases. The CDR3 runs to 14 residues. With V trimmed by 3 bases and J by 5 bases, 5 bases remained unmatched. CDR1 is SGHDN, CDR2 FVKESK, per germline. The chain's CDR3 is CASSHPGLANEQYF. The CDR3 DNA sequence: TGTGCCAGCAGCCACCCCGGACTAGCGAACGAGCAGTACTTC.

This clonotype was picked up many times. V usage is TRBV6-1 and J usage is TRBJ1-2, with 9 nucleotides matching TRBD1. The CDR3 totals 14 residues. The J segment lost 6 bases and the V segment lost 6 bases, leaving 8 bases of the junction unmatched. CDR1 is MNHNS, CDR2 SASEGT, per germline. CDR3 bases: TGTGCCAGCAGCACGGACAGGGGACAGGATGGCTACACCTTC. It specifies CASSTDRGQDGYTF.